The rows below give T cell receptor beta chains drawn from one sample of a study of shared clonotypes between healthy human individuals. Sequencing used immunoSEQ multiplex PCR; TCRdb keeps in-frame clones, though not all of them. The profile shows about 2 million clones, roughly 96% of them singletons. Source material: naive CD4+ T cells sorted from blood. These receptors all come from a man between 18 and 29 years old in good health. Both conserved end residues are part of each CDR3. Fields, in order: D gene, J gene, CDR3 length, clone size, V gene, CDR3 protein, CDR3 DNA. D genes are given only for firm matches. For some rows the clone size is stated as once, few or many, or as a class when expanded; others skip it.

>NA|TRBJ1-6|14|NA|TRBV10-1
CASSESRGNSPLHF
TGCGCCAGCAGTGAGTCGAGGGGTAATTCACCCCTCCACTTT
>NA|TRBJ1-2|10|NA|TRBV2
CASREGGYTF
TGTGCCAGTAGAGAGGGGGGCTACACCTTC
>NA|TRBJ1-2|12|NA|TRBV30
CAWSVPTGGYTF
TGTGCCTGGAGTGTACCCACGGGTGGCTACACCTTC
>TRBD1|TRBJ2-1|16|NA|TRBV28
CASSFRGLSSYNEQFF
TGTGCCAGCAGTTTCAGGGGGCTGAGCTCCTACAATGAGCAGTTCTTC
>TRBD1|TRBJ1-5|15|NA|TRBV9
CASSPGQFSNQPQHF
TGTGCCAGCAGCCCGGGACAGTTTAGCAATCAGCCCCAGCATTTT
>TRBD2|TRBJ2-7|16|NA|TRBV5-1
CASSLAGGGRFYEQYF
TGCGCCAGCAGCTTGGCAGGCGGGGGGCGCTTCTACGAGCAGTACTTC
>NA|TRBJ1-1|14|once|TRBV6-1
CASSEQAGGSEAFF
TGTGCCAGCAGTGAACAGGCCGGAGGCTCTGAAGCTTTCTTT
>NA|TRBJ1-1|15|NA|TRBV2
CASSLQLMGGTEAFF
TGTGCCAGCAGTCTCCAATTAATGGGGGGCACTGAAGCTTTCTTT
>TRBD1|TRBJ1-4|16|NA|TRBV7-9
CASSLGRTGNNEKLFF
TGTGCCAGCAGCTTAGGAAGGACAGGAAATAATGAAAAACTGTTTTTT
>NA|TRBJ1-1|14|NA|TRBV11-3
CASSLGQGNTEAFF
TGTGCCAGCAGCTTAGGCCAGGGGAACACTGAAGCTTTCTTT
>TRBD1|TRBJ1-6|17|NA|TRBV7-2
CASSLAGGQGRNSPLHF
TGTGCCAGCAGCTTAGCTGGCGGACAGGGGAGGAATTCACCCCTCCACTTT
>TRBD1|TRBJ1-3|18|NA|TRBV28
CASSSLGWSQGAGNTIYF
TGTGCCAGCAGTTCCCTCGGTTGGAGTCAGGGGGCAGGAAACACCATATATTTT
>TRBD1|TRBJ2-1|12|NA|TRBV30
CAWGGQGHEQFF
TGTGCCTGGGGGGGACAGGGGCATGAGCAGTTCTTC
>TRBD1|TRBJ1-5|16|NA|TRBV28
CASRPGTGQRVQPQHF
TGTGCCTCGAGGCCGGGGACAGGGCAGAGAGTTCAGCCCCAGCATTTT
>NA|TRBJ2-3|17|NA|TRBV18
CASSPSVGNLGTDTQYF
TGTGCCAGCTCACCCAGCGTTGGTAACTTGGGGACAGATACGCAGTATTTT
>TRBD2|TRBJ2-7|15|NA|TRBV29-1
CSVEDRGGTSYEQYF
TGCAGCGTTGAAGATCGGGGGGGTACCTCCTACGAGCAGTACTTC
>NA|TRBJ1-2|13|NA|TRBV30
CAWSTGGNYGYTF
TGTGCCTGGAGTACCGGAGGGAATTATGGCTACACCTTC
>NA|TRBJ2-7|14|NA|TRBV5-1
CASSLVGQVYEQYF
TGCGCCAGCAGCTTGGTAGGGCAGGTTTACGAGCAGTACTTC
>NA|TRBJ2-7|16|NA|TRBV21-1
CASSRQDSPASYEQYF
TGTGCCAGCAGCAGACAGGACAGTCCGGCTTCCTACGAGCAGTACTTC
>TRBD2|TRBJ2-3|17|NA|TRBV4-3
CASSQDLAGGGTDTQYF
TGCGCCAGCAGCCAAGATTTGGCGGGAGGGGGCACAGATACGCAGTATTTT
>TRBD1|TRBJ1-2|14|NA|TRBV6-5
CASSLTGVGYGYTF
TGTGCCAGCAGTTTGACAGGGGTCGGCTATGGCTACACCTTC
>TRBD1|TRBJ1-4|15|NA|TRBV7-2
CASSLSTGRYEKLFF
TGTGCCAGCAGCCTCTCGACAGGGAGGTATGAAAAACTGTTTTTT
>TRBD1|TRBJ1-6|17|NA|TRBV4-1
CASSRPTAGTGHSPLHF
TGCGCCAGCAGCCGTCCCACAGCCGGGACAGGGCACTCACCCCTCCACTTT
>NA|TRBJ2-2|16|NA|TRBV5-1
CASSSGFSANTGELFF
TGCGCCAGCAGCTCGGGATTCTCCGCGAACACCGGGGAGCTGTTTTTT
>NA|TRBJ2-7|16|NA|TRBV12-2
CASQEAGLYPTYEQYF
TGTGCAAGCCAAGAGGCGGGACTTTATCCCACCTACGAGCAGTACTTC
>TRBD1|TRBJ1-1|15|NA|TRBV28
CASSLRQGIRTEAFF
TGTGCCAGCAGTTTACGACAGGGGATCCGCACTGAAGCTTTCTTT
>TRBD1|TRBJ2-5|15|NA|TRBV6-5
CASSYGQGNKETQYF
TGTGCCAGCAGTTATGGACAGGGAAATAAAGAGACCCAGTACTTC
>TRBD1|TRBJ1-2|14|NA|TRBV6-5
CASSPGGQNYGYTF
TGTGCCAGCAGTCCCGGGGGACAGAACTATGGCTACACCTTC
>TRBD1|TRBJ1-3|15|NA|TRBV6-1
CACGEGAYSGNTIYF
TGTGCCTGTGGGGAGGGGGCTTATTCTGGAAACACCATATATTTT
>TRBD2|TRBJ2-1|16|NA|TRBV28
CASSPPLAGVYNEQFF
TGTGCCAGCAGTCCCCCCCTCGCGGGGGTGTACAATGAGCAGTTCTTC
>TRBD1|TRBJ2-3|12|once|TRBV10-3
CAISELLDRGIF
TGTGCCATCAGTGAGTTATTGGACAGGGGAATATTT
>NA|TRBJ2-3|13|NA|TRBV28
CASSLERFYTQYF
TGTGCCAGCAGTTTAGAACGATTCTATACGCAGTATTTT
>NA|TRBJ1-1|13|NA|TRBV19
CASSIKVGTEAFF
TGTGCCAGTAGTATTAAGGTGGGCACTGAAGCTTTCTTT
>TRBD2|TRBJ2-5|13|NA|TRBV25-1
CASRREGPGTQYF
TGTGCCAGCAGGCGGGAGGGCCCGGGGACCCAGTACTTC
>NA|TRBJ1-5|17|NA|TRBV5-6
CASSLAGASISNQPQHF
TGTGCCAGCAGCTTGGCAGGGGCCTCTATCAGCAATCAGCCCCAGCATTTT
>NA|TRBJ1-1|15|NA|TRBV10-1
CASSANLGGNTEAFF
TGCGCCAGCAGTGCAAACCTGGGGGGGAACACTGAAGCTTTCTTT
>TRBD2|TRBJ2-7|15|NA|TRBV6-5
CASSSLGGGFYEQYF
TGTGCCAGCAGTTCCCTCGGGGGGGGGTTCTACGAGCAGTACTTC
>NA|TRBJ2-7|16|NA|TRBV10-3
CAISGRGLEVFGEQYF
TGTGCCATCAGTGGGAGGGGCCTGGAAGTATTCGGCGAGCAGTACTTC
>NA|TRBJ2-7|14|NA|TRBV2
CASSEVPVHYEQYF
TGTGCCAGCAGTGAAGTCCCGGTCCACTACGAGCAGTACTTC
>TRBD1|TRBJ1-1|13|NA|TRBV30
CAWPGQRNTEAFF
TGTGCCTGGCCGGGACAGAGGAACACTGAAGCTTTCTTT